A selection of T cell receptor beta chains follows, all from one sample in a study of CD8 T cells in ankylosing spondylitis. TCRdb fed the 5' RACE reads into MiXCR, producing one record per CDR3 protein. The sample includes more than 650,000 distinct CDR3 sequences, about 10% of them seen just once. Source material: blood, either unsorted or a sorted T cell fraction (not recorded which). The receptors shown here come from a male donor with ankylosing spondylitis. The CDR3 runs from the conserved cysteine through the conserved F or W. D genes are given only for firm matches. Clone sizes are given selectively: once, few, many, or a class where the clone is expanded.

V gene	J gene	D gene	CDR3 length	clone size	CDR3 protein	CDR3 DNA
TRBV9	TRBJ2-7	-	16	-	CASSVADNTVAYEQYF	TGTGCCAGCAGCGTAGCTGATAACACTGTTGCCTACGAGCAGTACTTC
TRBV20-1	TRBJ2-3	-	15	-	CSAILGSVSTDTQYF	TGCAGTGCCATTCTAGGTTCCGTTAGCACAGATACGCAGTATTTT
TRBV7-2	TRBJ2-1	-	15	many	CASSSVKSSYNEQFF	TGTGCCAGCAGTAGCGTCAAAAGCTCCTACAATGAGCAGTTCTTC
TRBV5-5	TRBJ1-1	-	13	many	CASSLDPFLRAFF	TGTGCCAGCAGCTTGGACCCTTTCCTGCGTGCTTTCTTT
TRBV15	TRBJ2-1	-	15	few	CATSREGDSYNEQFF	TGTGCCACCAGCAGAGAGGGGGACTCCTACAATGAGCAGTTCTTC
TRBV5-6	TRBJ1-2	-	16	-	CASSAPAGQGLRGYTF	TGTGCCAGCAGCGCGCCGGCTGGGCAGGGTCTACGGGGCTACACCTTC
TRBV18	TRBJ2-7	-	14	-	CASSPGGGPYEQYF	TGTGCCAGCTCACCAGGGGGGGGGCCCTACGAGCAGTACTTC
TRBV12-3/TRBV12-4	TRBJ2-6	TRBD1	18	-	CASRNRDRGVSGANVLTF	TGTGCCAGCAGAAACCGGGACAGGGGTGTCTCTGGGGCCAACGTCCTGACTTTC
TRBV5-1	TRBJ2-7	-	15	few	CASSLRDRTRDEQYF	TGCGCCAGCAGCTTGAGAGACAGGACCCGCGACGAGCAGTACTTC
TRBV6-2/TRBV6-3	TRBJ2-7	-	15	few	CASSYNDGSSYEQYF	TGTGCCAGCAGTTATAACGACGGGAGCTCCTACGAGCAGTACTTC
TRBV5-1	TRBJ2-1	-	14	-	CASSLRLPAGEQFF	TGCGCCAGCAGCTTAAGGCTACCCGCCGGTGAGCAGTTCTTC
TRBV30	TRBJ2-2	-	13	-	CAWSSGLTGELFF	TGTGCCTGGAGTTCAGGGTTAACCGGGGAGCTGTTTTTT
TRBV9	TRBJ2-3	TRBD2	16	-	CASSVTLAGGTDTQYF	TGTGCCAGCAGCGTCACACTAGCGGGGGGCACAGATACGCAGTATTTT
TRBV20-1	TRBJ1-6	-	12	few	CSMVGYNSPLHF	TGCAGTATGGTGGGATATAATTCACCCCTCCACTTT
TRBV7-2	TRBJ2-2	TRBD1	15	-	CASSFYRGIGGELFF	TGTGCCAGCAGCTTTTACAGGGGTATAGGCGGGGAGCTGTTTTTT
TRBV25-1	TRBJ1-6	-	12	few	CASSEGDSPLHF	TGTGCCAGCAGTGAAGGGGATTCACCCCTCCACTTT
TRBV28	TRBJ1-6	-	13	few	CASSQAGNSALHF	TGTGCCAGCAGTCAGGCAGGGAATTCGGCCCTCCACTTT
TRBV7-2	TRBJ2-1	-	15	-	CASSSQRGWRNEQFF	TGTGCCAGCAGCTCACAACGGGGGTGGCGGAATGAGCAGTTCTTC
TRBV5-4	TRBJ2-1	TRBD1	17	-	CASSPATGDTGYNEQFF	TGTGCCAGCAGCCCCGCTACAGGGGACACGGGCTACAATGAGCAGTTCTTC
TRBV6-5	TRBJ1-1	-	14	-	CASSYLDSNTEAFF	TGTGCCAGCAGTTACCTAGACTCGAACACTGAAGCTTTCTTT
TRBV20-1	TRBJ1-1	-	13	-	CSASLTRGGEAFF	TGCAGTGCTAGTTTGACTCGAGGGGGTGAAGCTTTCTTT
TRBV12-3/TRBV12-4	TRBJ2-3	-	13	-	CASSLETGLAQYF	TGTGCCAGCAGTTTAGAGACAGGCCTTGCGCAGTATTTT
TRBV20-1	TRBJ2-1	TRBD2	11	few	CSASGRVEQFF	TGCAGTGCCAGCGGGAGGGTTGAGCAGTTCTTC
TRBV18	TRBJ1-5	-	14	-	CASSGDNSNQPQHF	TGTGCCAGCTCTGGGGACAATAGCAATCAGCCCCAGCATTTT
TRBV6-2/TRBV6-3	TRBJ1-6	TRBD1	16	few	CASSYPRDRGNSPLHF	TGTGCCAGCAGTTACCCCCGGGACAGGGGTAATTCACCCCTCCACTTT
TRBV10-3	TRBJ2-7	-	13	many	CAIRGTDSYEQYF	TGTGCCATCAGGGGGACGGATTCCTACGAGCAGTACTTC
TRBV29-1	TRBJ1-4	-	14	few	CSVDRGTSNEKLFF	TGCAGCGTTGATCGGGGTACGAGTAATGAAAAACTGTTTTTT
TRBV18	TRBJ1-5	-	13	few	CASSPATGQPQHF	TGTGCCAGCTCACCCGCGACAGGACAGCCCCAGCATTTT
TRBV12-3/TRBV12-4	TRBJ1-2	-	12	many	CASSLSRDGYTF	TGTGCCAGCAGTTTAAGCAGGGACGGCTACACCTTC
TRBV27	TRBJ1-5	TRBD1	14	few	CASSLIRGYQPQHF	TGTGCCAGCAGTTTAATCAGGGGGTATCAGCCCCAGCATTTT
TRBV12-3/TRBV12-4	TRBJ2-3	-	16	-	CASSRLRGSSTDTQYF	TGTGCCAGCAGCCGCCTCAGGGGCTCTAGCACAGATACGCAGTATTTT
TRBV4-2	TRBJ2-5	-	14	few	CASSQDGGMETQYF	TGTGCCAGCAGCCAAGATGGGGGGATGGAGACCCAGTACTTC
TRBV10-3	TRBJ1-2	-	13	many	CAISESGEDGYTF	TGTGCCATCAGTGAGTCAGGGGAAGATGGCTACACCTTC
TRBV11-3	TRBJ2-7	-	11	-	CASTMSYEQYF	TGTGCCAGCACCATGTCCTACGAGCAGTACTTC
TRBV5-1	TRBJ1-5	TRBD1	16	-	CASSWGDRMSNQPQHF	TGCGCCAGCAGCTGGGGGGACAGAATGAGCAATCAGCCCCAGCATTTT
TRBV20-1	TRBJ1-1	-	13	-	CSARIPGQPAAFF	TGCAGTGCTAGGATCCCTGGGCAGCCTGCGGCTTTCTTT
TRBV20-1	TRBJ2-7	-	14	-	CSARGRAPRREQYF	TGCAGTGCTAGGGGCCGGGCCCCCCGAAGGGAGCAGTACTTC
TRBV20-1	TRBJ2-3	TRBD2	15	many	CSATQRRGDTDTQYF	TGCAGTGCTACCCAGAGGCGGGGGGACACAGATACGCAGTATTTT
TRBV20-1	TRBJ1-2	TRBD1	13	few	CSAWTGKEDGYTF	TGCAGTGCTTGGACAGGGAAGGAGGATGGCTACACCTTC
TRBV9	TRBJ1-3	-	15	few	CASSVDGDSGNTIYF	TGTGCCAGCAGCGTAGACGGAGACTCTGGAAACACCATATATTTT
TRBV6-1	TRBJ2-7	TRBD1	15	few	CASSKYRGRGDEQYF	TGTGCCAGCAGTAAGTACAGGGGGCGCGGGGACGAGCAGTACTTC
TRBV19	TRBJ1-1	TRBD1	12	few	CASSDRDREAFF	TGTGCCAGTAGTGACCGGGACAGGGAAGCTTTCTTT
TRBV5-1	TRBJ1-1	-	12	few	CASSLDGTEAFF	TGCGCCAGCAGCTTGGATGGGACTGAAGCTTTCTTT
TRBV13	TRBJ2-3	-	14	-	CASSFTQTPDTQYF	TGTGCCAGCAGCTTTACCCAAACCCCAGATACGCAGTATTTT
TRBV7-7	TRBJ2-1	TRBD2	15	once	CASSSGTSGVGEQFF	TGTGCTAGCAGCTCCGGGACTAGCGGAGTGGGGGAGCAGTTCTTC
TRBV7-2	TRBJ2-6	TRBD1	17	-	CASSLATGDSGANVLTF	TGTGCCAGCAGCTTAGCTACAGGGGATTCCGGGGCCAACGTCCTGACTTTC
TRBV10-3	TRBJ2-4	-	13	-	CAISPGAKNIQYF	TGTGCCATCAGCCCCGGGGCCAAAAACATTCAGTACTTC
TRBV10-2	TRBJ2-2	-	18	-	CASSALPGAGPNTGELFF	TGCGCCAGCAGTGCCCTCCCGGGCGCGGGGCCGAACACCGGGGAGCTGTTTTTT
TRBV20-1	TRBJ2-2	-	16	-	CCARDRLGRATGELFF	TGCTGTGCTAGAGATCGACTAGGCAGGGCTACCGGGGAGCTGTTTTTT
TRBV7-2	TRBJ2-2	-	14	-	CASSGTQRVGELFF	TGTGCCAGCTCCGGGACACAAAGGGTCGGGGAGCTGTTTTTT
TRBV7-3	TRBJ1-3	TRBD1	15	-	CASSLQGGSGNTIYF	TGTGCCAGCAGCTTACAGGGGGGCTCTGGAAACACCATATATTTT
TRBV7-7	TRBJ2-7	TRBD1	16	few	CASSPSGTGDSYEQYF	TGTGCTAGCAGTCCATCCGGGACAGGGGACTCCTACGAGCAGTACTTC
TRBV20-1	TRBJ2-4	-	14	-	CSAKRSTAKNIQYF	TGCAGTGCTAAGAGATCCACGGCCAAAAACATTCAGTACTTC
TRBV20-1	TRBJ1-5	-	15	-	CSAQGGHSSNQPQHF	TGCAGTGCCCAAGGCGGACACAGTAGCAATCAGCCCCAGCATTTT